The next 26 T cell receptor beta chains were all read from a single sample in a study of molecular identifiers for immune sequencing clone quantification. MiXCR, run by TCRdb on the PCR reads, gives a single entry per CDR3 protein. The sample has 550,000 to 750,000 distinct CDR3 sequences, just under 20% seen once; the top ten hold roughly 0.83%. The sequencing input was naive CD8+ T cells from blood, with Jurkat cell RNA spiked in. Indicated subset: FACS-sorted CD8+CD4-CCR7+CD45RA+ naive T cells. These TCRs come from a human donor in good health. Some libraries in this study had Jurkat cell RNA spiked in.

A remark on this clonotype: Since a much larger clone is just one base distant, this may be a read error. The chain recombines TRBV6-2 or TRBV6-3 with TRBJ2-2; a weak D match, TRBD2 (6 bases). Germline V gene data show CDR1 as MNHEY and CDR2 as SVGEGT. The length of the CDR3 is 11 residues. The CDR3 loop reads CASSNSGGLFF. The CDR3 coding sequence is TGTGCCAGCAGCAACTCCGGGGGGCTGTTTTTT.

This sequence joins TRBV19 and TRBJ2-3, with D perhaps TRBD2 (6 bases). Germline V gives CDR1 LNHDA, CDR2 SQIVND (reference sequence). The CDR3 runs 15 residues. V lost 1 base, J lost 2 bases, and 10 bases lay in between. CDR3 loop: CASSIAGAFTDTQYF. CDR3 nucleotide sequence: TGTGCCAGTAGTATAGCGGGAGCATTCACAGATACGCAGTATTTT.

This clonotype appeared many times. The genes are TRBV4-3 and TRBJ2-3; TRBD2 matches at 9 bases. After removal of 0 bases from V and 0 bases from J, the junction contained 4 bases not matched to a gene. The CDR3 has 17 residues. Germline V gene data show CDR1 as LGHNA and CDR2 as YSLEER. This CDR3 is CASSQDIAGASTDTQYF. CDR3 bases: TGCGCCAGCAGCCAAGATATAGCGGGAGCGAGCACAGATACGCAGTATTTT.

Ten or more counts support this clonotype. The rearrangement links TRBV9 to TRBJ2-2, with a possible D match to TRBD2 (6 bases). Germline V lookup: CDR1 SGDLS, CDR2 YYNGEE. The CDR3 loop spans 16 amino acids. V was trimmed by 3 bases and J by 0 bases, leaving 12 bases between them. The CDR3 here is CASSGEAGSNTGELFF. CDR3 DNA: TGTGCCAGCAGCGGTGAAGCGGGTTCGAACACCGGGGAGCTGTTTTTT.

The chain employs TRBV27 and TRBJ2-7; D perhaps matches TRBD1 (5 bases). Trimming took off 5 bases at V and 5 bases at J, with 13 bases between the two ends. Germline CDR1 is MNHEY and CDR2 is SMNVEV (reference sequence). The CDR3 spans 13 residues. The CDR3 loop is CASSRAGLDEQYF. CDR3 sequence (DNA): TGTGCCAGCAGTAGGGCAGGGTTGGACGAGCAGTACTTC.

This clonotype was found a few times. The V gene is TRBV27, the J gene TRBJ1-5; TRBD1 matches at 10 bases. The CDR3 contains 14 residues. Germline trimming cut 6 bases from V and 9 bases from J; bases unmatched to any gene: 8. Germline lookup yields CDR1 MNHEY and CDR2 SMNVEV (reference sequence). For the CDR3, the DNA is TGTGCCAGCAGGCCGGGACAGGGGACCGGGCCCCAGCATTTT. This gives the protein CASRPGQGTGPQHF.

This clonotype was seen a handful of times. V is TRBV7-9 and J is TRBJ2-5, with 7 bases aligning to TRBD1. The V segment lost 11 bases and the J segment 9 bases; nucleotides outside the gene matches: 12. CDR3 length equals 12 residues. The germline V gene encodes CDR1 SEHNR and CDR2 FQNEAQ (reference sequence). The CDR3 DNA reads as TGTGCCTCCAGGGGGACGGGTGTCTCCCAGTACTTC. It encodes CASRGTGVSQYF. Filled out from reference TRBV7-9 and TRBJ2-5, the complete variable domain reads DTGVSQNPRHKITKRGQNVTFRCDPISEHNRLYWYRQTLGQGPEFLTYFQNEAQLEKSRLLSDRFSAERPKGSFSTLEIQRTEQGDSAMYLCASRGTGVSQYFGPGTRLLVL.

Many counts were recorded for this clonotype. The chain employs TRBV29-1 and TRBJ2-3; 9 nucleotides line up with TRBD1. From germline, CDR1 is SQVTM and CDR2 ANQGSEA. Losses at the gene ends were 3 bases for V and 6 bases for J; bases not matched to a gene: 7. The CDR3 loop spans 14 amino acids. CDR3 bases: TGCAGCGTTGACCCGGGACAGGGAGTGGATACGCAGTATTTT. Translated, it gives CSVDPGQGVDTQYF.

This clonotype was observed many times. The gene calls are TRBV6-5 and TRBJ2-7, with 8 bases fitting TRBD1. Germline-derived CDR1 and CDR2 are MNHEY and SVGAGI. CDR3 size: 15 residues. Trimming at V came to 2 bases and at J to 2 bases, leaving 5 bases not matched to a gene. The CDR3 protein is CASSYVRDRTYEQYF. DNA of the CDR3: TGTGCCAGCAGTTACGTCCGGGACAGGACCTACGAGCAGTACTTC.

In its sample, this clonotype was seen a few times. The chain combines TRBV27 with TRBJ2-7, with TRBD1 matching 8 bases. Germline CDR1 and CDR2: MNHEY and SMNVEV (reference sequence). This CDR3 has 13 residues. V lost 8 bases, J lost 1 base, and 4 bases stayed unmatched. The CDR3 coding sequence is TGTGCCAGCGCGACAGGGGATTCCTACGAGCAGTACTTC. Its protein product is CASATGDSYEQYF.

At least ten counts were recorded for this clonotype. The V call is TRBV7-2, the J call TRBJ2-5, with D perhaps given as TRBD1 or TRBD2 (6 bases each). The CDR3 covers 12 residues. Looked up from germline, CDR1 is SGHTA and CDR2 is FQGNSA. The V gene lost 5 bases and the J gene lost 6 bases, with 10 bases spanning the gap. The chain's CDR3 is CASSAGGQTQYF. The CDR3 DNA is TGTGCCAGCAGCGCCGGGGGCCAGACCCAGTACTTC. The full variable domain, completed using reference TRBV7-2 and TRBJ2-5, is GAGVSQSPSNKVTEKGKDVELRCDPISGHTALYWYRQSLGQGLEFLIYFQGNSAPDKSGLPSDRFSAERTGGSVSTLTIQRTQQEDSAVYLCASSAGGQTQYFGPGTRLLVL.

The chain has TRBV6-5 and TRBJ2-2, with D possibly matching TRBD2 (5 bases). The CDR3 consists of 14 residues. V lost 5 bases and J lost 6, with 13 bases in between. The germline V gene encodes CDR1 MNHEY and CDR2 SVGAGI. CDR3 region: CASSEGFRSGELFF. The CDR3 nucleotides are TGTGCCAGCAGTGAGGGTTTTAGATCCGGGGAGCTGTTTTTT.

About this clonotype itself: Possible read error: a much larger clone is one base away. CDR3 sequence: CASSFEFADNNEQFF. DNA for the CDR3: TGCGCCAGCAGCTTTGAGTTCGCGGACAACAATGAGCAGTTCTTC. The chain has TRBV5-1 and TRBJ2-1, with D perhaps TRBD1 (5 bases). Germline-derived CDR1 and CDR2 are SGHRS and YFSETQ. The CDR3 consists of 15 residues. Trimming took off 2 bases at V and 5 bases at J, with 14 bases between the two ends.

This clonotype was counted ten times or more. This chain connects TRBV9 to TRBJ1-3; D ambiguous. V lost 0 bases and J lost 2, with 12 bases in between. CDR3 length: 16 residues. Germline loops: CDR1 SGDLS, CDR2 YYNGEE. DNA of the CDR3: TGTGCCAGCAGCGTAGAAAGGGCTGGGACTGGAAACACCATATATTTT. Translation: CASSVERAGTGNTIYF.

This clonotype occurred many times. V and J are TRBV7-2 and TRBJ2-5; TRBD1 aligns across 9 bases. CDR3 length: 16 amino acids. With V trimmed by 5 bases and J by 1 base, 8 bases remained unmatched. In germline, CDR1 is SGHTA, CDR2 FQGNSA. CDR3: CASSPVGQGLQETQYF. CDR3 nucleotide sequence: TGTGCCAGCAGCCCCGTAGGACAGGGGCTCCAAGAGACCCAGTACTTC.

Ten or more counts support this clonotype. This chain's CDR3 is CASSPWAGAAYEQYF. The CDR3 DNA reads as TGCGCCAGCAGCCCCTGGGCGGGAGCTGCTTACGAGCAGTACTTC. The J gene is TRBJ2-7, the V gene TRBV4-3; 7 bases are shared with TRBD2. J gave up 4 bases and V 4 bases, and 10 bases lay outside the gene matches. CDR1 and CDR2 from the germline V gene are LGHNA and YSLEER. The CDR3 covers 15 residues.

This clonotype was seen ten or more times. The chain uses TRBV6-5 and TRBJ1-5; 7 bases map to TRBD1. The CDR3 spans 14 residues. V was clipped by 5 bases and J by 3 bases; unmatched bases: 4. Germline CDR1 MNHEY, CDR2 SVGAGI. Written as DNA, the CDR3 is TGTGCCAGCAGTGCGACAGGGATCAATCAGCCCCAGCATTTT. Amino acid sequence: CASSATGINQPQHF.

For this clonotype: A much bigger clone sits one base away, suggesting this may be a read error. The chain uses TRBV11-2 and TRBJ2-1, with 8 bases matching TRBD2. The ends lost 1 base at V and 6 bases at J; junction bases unmatched: 5. Germline-derived CDR1 and CDR2 are SGHAT and FQNNGV. The CDR3 runs to 15 residues. The CDR3 nucleotides read TGTGCCAGCAGCTTAGTAGCGGGACTATGCAATGAGCAGTTCTTC. It is translated as CASSLVAGLCNEQFF.

There are many counts of this clonotype. This chain uses TRBV5-1 with TRBJ2-5, with D unclear. This CDR3 is built from 10 residues. V lost 5 bases, J lost 5 bases, and 4 bases lay in between. Germline V gives CDR1 SGHRS, CDR2 YFSETQ. The CDR3 loop is CASSGETQYF. DNA for the CDR3: TGCGCCAGCAGTGGGGAGACCCAGTACTTC.

Concerning this clonotype itself: A clone one base away is much larger, so this may be a read error. V gene TRBV27 combines with J gene TRBJ2-3; 7 bases are a match to TRBD1. In germline, CDR1 is MNHEY, CDR2 SMNVEV (reference sequence). Germline trimming cut 5 bases from V and 3 bases from J; bases unmatched to any gene: 5. The CDR3 spans 14 residues. The CDR3 DNA follows: TGTGCCAGCAGTCTCGCGACAGGGACAGATACGCAGTATTTT. This sequence encodes CASSLATGTDTQYF.

The chain couples TRBV5-8 to TRBJ2-1; a possible D gene is TRBD1 (6 bases). The CDR3 contains 15 residues. Germline lookup yields CDR1 SGHTS and CDR2 YDEGEE. Trimming took 1 base from V and 5 from J, leaving 13 bases between them. The DNA of the CDR3 is TGTGCCAGCAGCTTGAGTGAAGGACAGCACAATGAGCAGTTCTTC. It is translated as CASSLSEGQHNEQFF.

This clonotype was seen at least ten times. The gene calls are TRBV6-5 and TRBJ2-7; D ambiguous. CDR3 size: 14 residues. Between the trimmed V and J ends, which lost 0 bases and 0 bases, there was a span of 6 bases. The germline gives CDR1 MNHEY, CDR2 SVGAGI. The CDR3: CASSYSFSSYEQYF. DNA of the CDR3: TGTGCCAGCAGTTACTCGTTCAGCTCCTACGAGCAGTACTTC.

This rearrangement joins TRBV6-2 or TRBV6-3 to TRBJ2-7; 7 positions agree with TRBD1. J lost 3 bases, V lost 1 base, and 3 bases had no gene match. Per germline, CDR1 MNHEY and CDR2 SVGEGT. The CDR3 is 14 residues long. The CDR3 DNA sequence: TGTGCCAGCAGTTACTATCGACAGGGCTACGAGCAGTACTTC. It encodes CASSYYRQGYEQYF.

This clonotype has only a few counts. This may arise from a read error, as a much more abundant clone is one base away. The chain uses TRBV7-8 and TRBJ1-1, with 7 bases lining up with TRBD1. The CDR3 sequence is 13 residues long. In germline, CDR1 is SGHVS, CDR2 FQNEAQ. CDR3 loop: CASNLQGRTEAFF. For the CDR3, the DNA is TGTGCCAGCAACTTACAGGGGAGAACTGAAGCTTTCTTT.

This clonotype showed up many times. V gene TRBV9 combines with J gene TRBJ1-1; D gene ambiguous. CDR1 is SGDLS, CDR2 YYNGEE, per germline. The CDR3 is made up of 13 amino acids. Deletions cut 2 bases from V and 4 bases from J, with 9 bases between. CDR3 nucleotides: TGTGCCAGCAGCGTTCAGGTGTCCACTGAAGCTTTCTTT. It is translated as CASSVQVSTEAFF.

The chain combines TRBV24-1 with TRBJ1-1; 7 nucleotides match TRBD1. Germline V lookup: CDR1 KGHDR, CDR2 SFDVKD. This CDR3 region has 15 residues. Losses at the gene ends were 4 bases for V and 3 bases for J; bases not matched to a gene: 7. CDR3: CATSDPGQDDTEAFF. In DNA form, the CDR3 reads TGTGCCACCAGTGACCCCGGACAGGATGACACTGAAGCTTTCTTT.